Each of the 30 T cell receptor beta chains below was sequenced from the same sample in a study of OX40 agonist ivuxolimab in advanced cancers. Assay: immunoSEQ multiplex PCR; the TCRdb copy retains only in-frame clones and omits some. The sample consists of around 45,000 clones, over 70% of them appearing once. Sequences were derived from CD4+ or CD8+ T cells sorted from blood, sampled in a trial of the OX40 agonist ivuxolimab. The receptors derive from an adult with an advanced solid tumor such as melanoma, head and neck, liver or kidney cancer.

This clone was observed a handful of times. This chain connects TRBV15 to TRBJ1-2; no firm D call. This CDR3 contains 13 residues. The germline CDR1 and CDR2 sequences are LNHNV and YYDKDF (reference sequence). Deletions cut 0 bases from V and 8 bases from J, with 10 bases between. The CDR3 coding sequence is TGTGCCACCAGCAGAGATAAAGTTGGGGGCTACACCTTC. Translating it yields CATSRDKVGGYTF.

As DNA, the CDR3 is TGTGCCAGCAGTCCACCACAGGGGGGAAGCAATCAGCCCCAGCATTTT. It translates to CASSPPQGGSNQPQHF. The chain links TRBV2 to TRBJ1-5, with 8 bases matching TRBD1. This CDR3 region has 16 residues. V was clipped by 5 bases and J by 1 base; unmatched bases: 7. Germline V gene data show CDR1 as SNHLY and CDR2 as FYNNEI.

V usage is TRBV7-9 and J usage is TRBJ1-1, with D maybe TRBD1 (6 bases). This CDR3 is built from 15 residues. Germline CDR1 is SEHNR and CDR2 is FQNEAQ (reference sequence). V was pared by 1 base and J by 6 bases, with 15 bases between. CDR3 protein: CASSLGGPRTAEAFF. CDR3 bases: TGTGCCAGCAGCTTAGGTGGGCCCAGGACAGCTGAAGCTTTCTTT.

The chain recombines TRBV19 with TRBJ2-7; no firm D call. CDR1 and CDR2 from the germline V gene are LNHDA and SQIVND (reference sequence). Trimming removed 4 bases at V and 2 bases at J, with 6 bases between. The CDR3 loop spans 12 amino acids. This CDR3 is CASSTSTYEQYF. In nucleotides, the CDR3 is TGTGCCAGTAGTACTAGTACCTACGAGCAGTACTTC. Supplemented by reference TRBV19 and TRBJ2-7, the full variable domain reads DGGITQSPKYLFRKEGQNVTLSCEQNLNHDAMYWYRQDPGQGLRLIYYSQIVNDFQKGDIAEGYSVSREKKESFPLTVTSAQKNPTAFYLCASSTSTYEQYFGPGTRLTVT.

The table lists this clone with a few counts. This chain uses TRBV20-1 with TRBJ2-4; 8 bases are a match to TRBD2. Germline CDR1 reads DFQATT; CDR2 reads SNEGSKA (reference sequence). The CDR3 runs 11 residues. V gave up 7 bases and J gave up 10 bases; unmatched junction bases: 6. The CDR3 loop reads CSVPPGGIQYF. Here the CDR3 DNA reads TGCAGTGTTCCCCCGGGAGGGATTCAGTACTTC.

This chain joins TRBV2 and TRBJ1-2; D might be TRBD1 (5 bases). From germline, CDR1 is SNHLY and CDR2 FYNNEI. The CDR3 consists of 12 residues. V lost 6 bases, J lost 4 bases, and 9 bases lay in between. The CDR3 loop reads CASRPDSYGYTF. CDR3 sequence (DNA): TGTGCCAGCAGGCCCGACAGCTATGGCTACACCTTC.

This chain links TRBV6-5 with TRBJ2-5; 13 bases map to TRBD2. The DNA matches TRBJ2-7 better at its end, which makes the J call doubtful. The CDR3 has 16 residues. Germline CDR1 reads MNHEY; CDR2 reads SVGAGI. The CDR3 DNA follows: TGTGCCAGCAGTTCCCCCCGGACTAGCGGGAGATACGAGCAGTACTTC. It specifies CASSSPRTSGRYEQYF.

J is TRBJ1-1 and V is TRBV19, with 8 positions matching TRBD1. This CDR3 has 16 residues. J gave up 3 bases and V 6 bases, and 12 bases lay outside the gene matches. Germline lookup yields CDR1 LNHDA and CDR2 SQIVND (reference sequence). The CDR3 nucleotides are TGTGCCAGTAGACCAATCAACAGGGGGGCGGACACTGAAGCTTTCTTT. Its translation is CASRPINRGADTEAFF.

In the case of this clone: Within the sample, other DNA sequences also encode this same CDR3. The CDR3 DNA follows: TGTGCCAGCAGTGAGGACCGAGGGGACACTGAAGCTTTCTTT. It yields the protein CASSEDRGDTEAFF. The chain combines TRBV6-1 with TRBJ1-1, with a possible D match to TRBD1 (5 bases). Germline V gene sequence: CDR1 MNHNS, CDR2 SASEGT. This CDR3 has 14 residues. V was cut by 3 bases and J by 3 bases, with 11 bases left in between.

V is TRBV30 and J is TRBJ1-1; D uncertain. This CDR3 region has 14 residues. Trimming took off 0 bases at V and 8 bases at J, with 16 bases between the two ends. The germline CDR1 and CDR2 sequences are GTSNPN and SVGIG (reference sequence). Here the CDR3 DNA reads TGTGCCTGGAGTGTAAAGGGTATGGTGGTAGAAGCTTTCTTT. Its translation is CAWSVKGMVVEAFF.

This clone was detected only a few times. No DNA is shown, since the ends of the CDR3 on it are uncertain; the CDR3 is the one TCRdb lists. The rearrangement joins TRBV21-1 to TRBJ2-4; the table gives TRBD1 as D, unverified against the DNA. TRBV21-1 is a recognized pseudogene. The CDR3 extends over 18 residues, inclusive of both ends. Here the CDR3 reads CASSKAWVGAGSKNIQYF.

This clone was recorded a few times. The genes are TRBV7-2 and TRBJ1-4, with D uncertain. Trimming removed 1 base from V and 3 bases from J, with 3 bases in between. The CDR3 extends over 13 amino acids. Germline V gives CDR1 SGHTA, CDR2 FQGNSA. CDR3 residues: CASSLEANEKLFF. The CDR3 DNA reads as TGTGCCAGCAGCTTAGAAGCTAATGAAAAACTGTTTTTT.

V usage is TRBV30 and J usage is TRBJ2-1; D not resolved. This CDR3 is 14 amino acids long. Trimming took off 1 base at V and 2 bases at J, with 9 bases between the two ends. CDR1 and CDR2 (germline): GTSNPN, SVGIG (reference sequence). In DNA form, the CDR3 reads TGTGCCTGGAGTGCCCCCGGGCCCTACAATGAGCAGTTCTTC. Protein: CAWSAPGPYNEQFF. The whole variable domain, filled in from reference TRBV30 and TRBJ2-1, reads SQTIHQWPATLVQPVGSPLSLECTVEGTSNPNLYWYRQAAGRGLQLLFYSVGIGQISSEVPQNLSASRPQDRQFILSSKKLLLSDSGFYLCAWSAPGPYNEQFFGPGTRLTVL.

The V and J genes are TRBV18 and TRBJ2-7; 8 nucleotides match TRBD1. V was clipped by 2 bases and J by 7 bases; unmatched bases: 7. Germline CDR1 reads KGHSH; CDR2 reads LQKENI. There are 14 residues in the CDR3. CDR3 DNA sequence: TGTGCCAGCTCACCAGCGACAGGGGTGAGGGAGCAGTACTTC. It encodes CASSPATGVREQYF.

The chain uses TRBV20-1 and TRBJ2-3; D not certain. CDR1 is DFQATT, CDR2 SNEGSKA, per germline (reference sequence). The V end lost 8 bases, the J end lost 11 bases, and 17 bases lay between the germline ends. CDR3 size: 11 residues. CDR3 in amino acids: CSPTDPYEQYF. Here the CDR3 DNA reads TGCAGTCCAACTGACCCTTACGAGCAGTATTTT.

The CDR3 sequence is CASSLSNGNNSPLHF. As DNA, the CDR3 is TGTGCCAGCAGTTTATCTAACGGAAATAATTCACCCCTCCACTTT. V and J are TRBV27 and TRBJ1-6; D unclear. Between the trimmed V and J ends, which lost 0 bases and 5 bases, there was a span of 8 bases. In germline, CDR1 is MNHEY, CDR2 SMNVEV (reference sequence). The CDR3 is 15 residues long.

This clone was seen a few times. This chain connects TRBV2 to TRBJ1-5; possible D gene TRBD1, 6 bases. CDR1 and CDR2 (germline): SNHLY, FYNNEI. The CDR3 is 13 residues long. The ends were cut back, 9 bases at V and 7 bases at J, with 16 bases in the middle. CDR3: CASTQGERQPQHF. CDR3 DNA sequence: TGTGCCAGTACACAGGGAGAACGACAGCCCCAGCATTTT.

The CDR3 DNA sequence: TGTGCCAGCAGTTTAAGGGGGGCTGGGTTGAACACTGAAGCTTTCTTT. This translates into CASSLRGAGLNTEAFF. The genes are TRBV28 and TRBJ1-1, with D tentatively TRBD1 (6 bases). Germline V lookup: CDR1 MDHEN, CDR2 SYDVKM. V shed 2 bases and J shed 0 bases, with 13 bases lying between them. The CDR3 contains 16 residues.

The chain combines TRBV6-1 with TRBJ2-7; 12 bases map to TRBD2. CDR1 is MNHNS, CDR2 SASEGT, per germline. CDR3 length: 16 residues. With V trimmed by 4 bases and J by 5 bases, 9 bases remained unmatched. The CDR3 loop reads CASSASLAGGPHEQYF. CDR3 sequence (DNA): TGTGCCAGCAGTGCTAGCCTAGCGGGAGGGCCACACGAGCAGTACTTC.

This clone was counted a single time. The chain links TRBV5-1 to TRBJ1-6; unclear D gene. The CDR3 runs 17 residues. The V and J ends lost 0 bases and 0 bases respectively, with 10 bases between them. Germline lookup yields CDR1 SGHRS and CDR2 YFSETQ. Here the CDR3 reads CASSLAGASSYNSPLHF. The CDR3 DNA reads as TGCGCCAGCAGCTTGGCCGGAGCCAGCTCCTATAATTCACCCCTCCACTTT.

The chain uses TRBV7-2 and TRBJ2-7, with TRBD2 identical over 11 bases. V lost 5 bases to trimming and J lost 7 bases; unmatched junction nucleotides: 10. CDR3 size: 15 residues. Germline V CDR1 and CDR2: SGHTA, FQGNSA. DNA of the CDR3: TGTGCCAGCAGCCCGGGACTAGCGGAGTCCAAAGAGCAGTACTTC. This encodes CASSPGLAESKEQYF.

This clone was seen a handful of times. The CDR3 reads CASSLGLEAEPQHF. CDR3 bases: TGCGCCAGCAGCTTGGGGTTGGAGGCAGAGCCCCAGCATTTT. The chain has TRBV5-1 and TRBJ1-5; no clear D gene. V was clipped by 0 bases and J by 8 bases, with 12 bases between them. CDR3 size: 14 residues. Germline V lookup: CDR1 SGHRS, CDR2 YFSETQ.

V is TRBV19 and J is TRBJ1-1; TRBD1 matches at 7 bases. There are 14 residues in the CDR3. Looked up from germline, CDR1 is LNHDA and CDR2 is SQIVND (reference sequence). The trim removed 2 bases at V and 5 bases at J, leaving 5 bases unmatched. The CDR3 DNA is TGTGCCAGTAGTATACAGGGGGTGGCTACTGAAGCTTTCTTT. Residues: CASSIQGVATEAFF.

The chain combines TRBV28 with TRBJ2-1; D possibly matches TRBD1 or TRBD2 (6 bases each). Germline-derived CDR1 and CDR2 are MDHEN and SYDVKM. There are 16 residues in the CDR3. V was shortened by 1 base and J by 7 bases, with 17 bases between the two germline ends. The CDR3 reads CASSLYREAGRNEQFF. CDR3 DNA sequence: TGTGCCAGCAGTTTATACAGGGAAGCAGGGAGGAATGAGCAGTTCTTC. Combining the CDR3 with reference TRBV28 and TRBJ2-1 gives the whole variable domain DVKVTQSSRYLVKRTGEKVFLECVQDMDHENMFWYRQDPGLGLRLIYFSYDVKMKEKGDIPEGYSVSREKKERFSLILESASTNQTSMYLCASSLYREAGRNEQFFGPGTRLTVL.

The rearrangement links TRBV30 to TRBJ1-1; the D is unclear. CDR1 is GTSNPN and CDR2 is SVGIG in the germline V gene (reference sequence). Trimming shortened V by 0 bases and J by 4 bases, and 12 bases separated the two germline ends. The CDR3 spans 14 residues. In nucleotides, the CDR3 is TGTGCCTGGAGTGTACGTCGGGGTAGCACTGAAGCTTTCTTT. This gives the protein CAWSVRRGSTEAFF.

Judged by abundance, this clone is medium-sized (0.01 to 0.1%). The V call is TRBV28, the J call TRBJ1-1; TRBD1 is a possible D gene (6 bases). The germline V gene encodes CDR1 MDHEN and CDR2 SYDVKM. The CDR3 is 15 amino acids. V lost 6 bases to trimming and J lost 2 bases, with 16 bases between them. CDR3 nucleotide sequence: TGTGCCAGCAGCCCAGGACAGAGACAAAACACTGAAGCTTTCTTT. Its protein product is CASSPGQRQNTEAFF.

This sequence joins TRBV7-3 and TRBJ2-1; 8 bases agree with TRBD1. Germline lookup yields CDR1 SGHTA and CDR2 FQGTGA. CDR3 size: 15 residues. Trimming at V came to 3 bases and at J to 2 bases, leaving 3 bases not matched to a gene. The CDR3 spells CASSFVGQAYNEQFF. Written as DNA, the CDR3 is TGTGCCAGCAGCTTCGTGGGACAGGCCTACAATGAGCAGTTCTTC.

The chain uses TRBV11-2 and TRBJ1-3; 7 nucleotides line up with TRBD1. CDR1 and CDR2 from the germline V gene are SGHAT and FQNNGV. There are 15 residues in the CDR3. V gave up 4 bases and J gave up 3 bases; unmatched junction bases: 6. The CDR3 is CASSSGTAYGNTIYF. The CDR3, as DNA: TGTGCCAGCAGCTCCGGGACAGCCTATGGAAACACCATATATTTT.

The rearrangement joins TRBV19 to TRBJ2-4; 7 bases match TRBD1. V lost 5 bases, J lost 3 bases, and 7 bases stayed unmatched. The CDR3 is made up of 15 amino acids. Germline CDR1 is LNHDA and CDR2 is SQIVND (reference sequence). The CDR3 DNA is TGTGCCAGTAGTGCTTGGACAGGTATCAAAAACATTCAGTACTTC. It specifies CASSAWTGIKNIQYF. The full variable domain, in which reference TRBV19 and TRBJ2-4 provide the parts outside the CDR3, is DGGITQSPKYLFRKEGQNVTLSCEQNLNHDAMYWYRQDPGQGLRLIYYSQIVNDFQKGDIAEGYSVSREKKESFPLTVTSAQKNPTAFYLCASSAWTGIKNIQYFGAGTRLSVL.

The chain has TRBV6-5 and TRBJ1-5, with TRBD1 matching 7 bases. The V gene's germline CDR1 is MNHEY and CDR2 SVGAGI. The CDR3 loop spans 14 amino acids. Trimming took 6 bases from V and 3 from J; bases not matched to a gene: 5. CDR3 nucleotide sequence: TGTGCCAGCAGCCAGACAGGGTACAATCAGCCCCAGCATTTT. It codes for CASSQTGYNQPQHF.